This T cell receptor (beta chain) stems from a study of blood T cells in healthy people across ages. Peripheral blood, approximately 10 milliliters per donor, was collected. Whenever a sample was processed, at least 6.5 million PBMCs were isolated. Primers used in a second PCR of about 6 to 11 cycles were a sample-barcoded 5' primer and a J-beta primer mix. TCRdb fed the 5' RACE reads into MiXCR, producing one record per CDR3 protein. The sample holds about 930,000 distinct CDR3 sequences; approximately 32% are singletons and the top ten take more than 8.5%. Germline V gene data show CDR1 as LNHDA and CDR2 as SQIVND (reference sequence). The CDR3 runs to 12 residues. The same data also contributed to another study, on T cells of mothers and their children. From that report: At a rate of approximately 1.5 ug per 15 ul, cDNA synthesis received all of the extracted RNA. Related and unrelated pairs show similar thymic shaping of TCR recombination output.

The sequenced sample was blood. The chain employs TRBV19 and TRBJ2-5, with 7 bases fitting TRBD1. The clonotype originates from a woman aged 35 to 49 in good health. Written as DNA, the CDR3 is TGTGTCAGCCGGGACAGTTTGGAGACCCAGTACTTC. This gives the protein CVSRDSLETQYF. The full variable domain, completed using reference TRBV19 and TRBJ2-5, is DGGITQSPKYLFRKEGQNVTLSCEQNLNHDAMYWYRQDPGQGLRLIYYSQIVNDFQKGDIAEGYSVSREKKESFPLTVTSAQKNPTAFYLCVSRDSLETQYFGPGTRLLVL.